This entry concerns a single T cell receptor beta chain. The antigen is not known. This entry belongs to a study of blood T cells in healthy people across ages. General study points: Greater diversity and more naive CD4+ cells were seen in long-lived donors than in aged donors.

This CDR3 is built from 12 residues. Germline values: CDR1 ENHRY, CDR2 SYGVKD. Trimming left V 3 bases short and J 6 bases short, with 5 bases between. A sample-barcoded 5' primer and a J-beta primer mix were used in a second PCR of about 7 to 12 cycles. TCRdb fed the 5' RACE reads into MiXCR, producing one record per CDR3 protein. The sample has 890,000 or so distinct CDR3 sequences, around 62% seen once. The sequenced sample was blood. The chain joins TRBV10-3 to TRBJ2-2; no clear D. The TCR sequence derives from a man aged 25 to 40 in good health. CDR3 in amino acids: CAISDSPGELFF. Written as DNA, the CDR3 is TGTGCCATCAGTGACTCCCCCGGGGAGCTGTTTTTT.